This TCR beta chain was found in a study of cytomegalovirus exposure and HLA in healthy donors (dated by TCRdb to about 2017). Study-wide context: According to a later analysis, the roughly 120 validation repertoires were produced on the same platform as the approximately 610 repertoires of the first cohort. Along with the roughly 710-subject first cohort, a separate validation cohort of more than 90 different subjects was used. To predict cytomegalovirus infection status, the study brought together high-throughput TCR immunosequencing, statistical association of individual TCRs with disease status, and machine learning. The aim of the study was to test whether cataloging public T cell receptors could identify signatures of past pathogen exposure.

The donors belonged to the validation cohort of approximately 130 subjects, which was separate from the roughly 700-subject first cohort. Comment on this clone: It lacks a known antigen. No qualities accompany the bases; no much larger clone lies one base away.

The CDR3 spans 14 residues, from the cysteine through the phenylalanine. Only the CDR3 DNA stays, 42 bases, in frame from base 1. V is shortened by 3 bases, J by 0 bases, and the region joining them spans 9 bases. CDR1 SGHRS and CDR2 YFSETQ are derived from the germline V gene. Library method: the immunoSEQ multiplex PCR assay. Regarding the original processing steps: A statistical classification framework was built for diagnosing cytomegalovirus status from the catalog of TCR beta chain sequences. TCRdb's version of the immuneACCESS table is confined to in-frame rearrangements and falls short of the full clone set. An unresolved V gene accounts for under half of the shortfall where checked; the remainder is of unknown origin. D and trimming come from the DNA, and the V and J calls and clone size come from that table. The sample has approximately 65,000 clones on record, 95% to 96% of them singletons. Roughly 4.5% of the sample is taken by the ten largest.

General conclusions and limits of the study: Cytomegalovirus status was reported to be diagnosed by the classifier with high specificity and sensitivity in both the original and validation cohorts. The study listed approximately 150 TCR beta chains as associated with cytomegalovirus. In a later analysis, TCRs clustered in the first cohort were found to also tend to co-occur in the roughly 130 validation repertoires, with approximately 95% of cluster scores above 0. A later analysis had no HLA typing for the validation cohort, so co-occurrence there was scored across all 130 or so repertoires. A few of the identified cytomegalovirus-associated TCR beta chains were confirmed in vitro to be specific for cytomegalovirus antigens. Most TCR sequences were observed very rarely across donors, whereas some public TCRs were present in many individuals. The authors suggested that the approach could potentially be extended to other disease states and immunological phenotypes.

This clonotype was obtained from a woman aged 18 to 35 in good health and CMV-seropositive. The sample consisted of PBMCs. The V gene is TRBV5-1 and the J gene is TRBJ2-5, with the D gene not clear enough to name. The sequenced DNA: TGCGCCAGCAGCTCAACTCCGTACCAAGAGACCCAGTACTTC. Its translation reads: CASSSTPYQETQYF. With all but the CDR3 taken from the reference TRBV5-1 and TRBJ2-5 genes, the full variable domain is: KAGVTQTPRYLIKTRGQQVTLSCSPISGHRSVSWYQQTPGQGLQFLFEYFSETQRNKGNFPGRFSGRQFSNSRSEMNVSTLELGDSALYLCASSSTPYQETQYFGPGTRLLVL.